Sequencing of this TCR beta chain was carried out in a study of cytomegalovirus exposure and HLA in healthy donors. Study-wide results and caveats: The authors later linked a missense DCLRE1C variant to TCR beta V- and J-gene trimming.

Though probably carrying unrecorded immune exposures, donors were nominally healthy at sampling. Trimming cost V 0 bases and J 1 base, with 10 bases left between them. Germline-derived CDR1 and CDR2 are ENHRY and SYGVKD. The CDR3 has 16 amino acids. Primers: 60 Vbeta forward and 13 Jbeta reverse. The assay was immunoSEQ multiplex PCR, and TCRdb's table has in-frame clones only and misses some. The table records over 150,000 clones, under 70% of them present only once. This clone was observed once. Its antigen is still unknown. V is TRBV10-3 and J is TRBJ1-5; D is ambiguous. Sequenced: PBMCs. The clonotype originates from a woman between 40 and 50 years old in good health and CMV-seropositive. The CDR3 is CAISESVGGSNQPQHF. CDR3 nucleotides: TGTGCCATCAGTGAGTCGGTGGGCGGGAGCAATCAGCCCCAGCATTTT.